This T cell receptor (beta chain) came from a study of cytomegalovirus exposure and HLA in healthy donors. Germline V lookup: CDR1 DFQATT, CDR2 SNEGSKA (reference sequence). The length of the CDR3 is 11 residues. V was cut by 3 bases and J by 7 bases, with 7 bases left in between. The PCR was carried out with 60 Vbeta primers and 13 Jbeta primers. Assay used: immunoSEQ multiplex PCR; TCRdb lists only in-frame clones, some missing. The data show about 140,000 clones, more than 70% seen once. This TCR was recovered from a woman aged 50 to 60 in good health and CMV-seronegative. The source material was PBMCs. The V gene is TRBV20-1, the J gene TRBJ2-1; D call uncertain. The CDR3 loop reads CSARKLNEQFF. The DNA of the CDR3 is TGCAGTGCTAGGAAACTTAATGAGCAGTTCTTC.